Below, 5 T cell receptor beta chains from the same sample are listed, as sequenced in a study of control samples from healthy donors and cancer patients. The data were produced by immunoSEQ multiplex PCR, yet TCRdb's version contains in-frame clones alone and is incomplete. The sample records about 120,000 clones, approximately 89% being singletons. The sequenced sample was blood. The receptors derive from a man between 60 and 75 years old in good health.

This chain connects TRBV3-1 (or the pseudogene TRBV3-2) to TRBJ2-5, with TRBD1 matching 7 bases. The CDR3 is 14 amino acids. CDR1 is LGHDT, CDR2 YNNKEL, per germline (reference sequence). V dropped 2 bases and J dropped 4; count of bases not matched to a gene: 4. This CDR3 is CASSQRGGGETQYF. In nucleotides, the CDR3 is TGTGCCAGCAGCCAAAGAGGGGGCGGAGAGACCCAGTACTTC.

This CDR3 reads CASSPTLGDTEAFF. CDR3 DNA sequence: TGTGCCAGCTCACCCACCTTAGGGGACACTGAAGCTTTCTTT. The V gene is TRBV18, the J gene TRBJ1-1; perhaps TRBD1 as D (5 bases). V gave up 3 bases and J gave up 3 bases, with 11 bases separating them. CDR3 length: 14 residues. Germline V CDR1 and CDR2: KGHSH, LQKENI.

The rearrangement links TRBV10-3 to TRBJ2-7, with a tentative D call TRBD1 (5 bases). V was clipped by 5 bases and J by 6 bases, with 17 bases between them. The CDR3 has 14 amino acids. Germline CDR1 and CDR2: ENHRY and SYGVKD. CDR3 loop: CAISKTGSISEQYF. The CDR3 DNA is TGTGCCATCAGTAAAACAGGTTCGATTTCCGAGCAGTACTTC.

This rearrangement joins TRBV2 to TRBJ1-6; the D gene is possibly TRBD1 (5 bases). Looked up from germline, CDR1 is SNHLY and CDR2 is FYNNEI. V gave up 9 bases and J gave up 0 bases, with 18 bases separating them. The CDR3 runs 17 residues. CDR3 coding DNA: TGTGCCAGTCATGAGGGGAGTCCAAGCTCCTATAATTCACCCCTCCACTTT. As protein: CASHEGSPSSYNSPLHF.

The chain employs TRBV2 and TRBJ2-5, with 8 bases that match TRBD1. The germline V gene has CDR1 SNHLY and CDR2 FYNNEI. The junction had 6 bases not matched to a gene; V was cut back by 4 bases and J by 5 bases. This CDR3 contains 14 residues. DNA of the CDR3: TGTGCCAGCAGTGCGGACAGGGCGGGGGAGACCCAGTACTTC. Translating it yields CASSADRAGETQYF.